This T cell receptor (beta chain) was retrieved from a study of shared clonotypes between healthy human individuals. Measured with immunoSEQ multiplex PCR; TCRdb has only the in-frame clones, and not every one. The sample lists more than 450,000 clones, more than 65% occurring once. This CDR3 spans 15 amino acids. Per the germline V gene, CDR1 is SGHTA and CDR2 is FQGNSA. With 5 bases clipped from V and 9 bases from J, the junction kept 12 bases outside the gene matches. The origin of this receptor is a woman between 40 and 50 years old in good health. Some clones in this sample may be carry-over from other donors' samples. The source material was PBMCs. V and J are TRBV7-2 and TRBJ2-4; 8 bases map to TRBD2. The CDR3 bases are TGTGCCAGCAGCCCGGGGGCACTAGCGGTTGGCATTCAGTACTTC. The encoded protein is CASSPGALAVGIQYF. Based on the CDR3 plus reference TRBV7-2 and TRBJ2-4, the full variable domain is GAGVSQSPSNKVTEKGKDVELRCDPISGHTALYWYRQSLGQGLEFLIYFQGNSAPDKSGLPSDRFSAERTGGSVSTLTIQRTQQEDSAVYLCASSPGALAVGIQYFGAGTRLSVL.